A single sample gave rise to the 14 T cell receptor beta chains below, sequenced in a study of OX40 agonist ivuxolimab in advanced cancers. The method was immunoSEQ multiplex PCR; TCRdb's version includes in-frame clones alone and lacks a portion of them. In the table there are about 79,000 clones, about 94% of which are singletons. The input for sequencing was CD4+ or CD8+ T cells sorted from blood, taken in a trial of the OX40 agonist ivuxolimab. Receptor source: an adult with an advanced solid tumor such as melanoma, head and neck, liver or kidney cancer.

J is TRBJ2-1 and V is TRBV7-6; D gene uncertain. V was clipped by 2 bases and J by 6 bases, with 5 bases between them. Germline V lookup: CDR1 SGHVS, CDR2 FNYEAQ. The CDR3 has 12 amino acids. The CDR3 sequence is CASSLNPNEQFF. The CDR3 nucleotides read TGTGCCAGCAGCTTAAACCCCAATGAGCAGTTCTTC.

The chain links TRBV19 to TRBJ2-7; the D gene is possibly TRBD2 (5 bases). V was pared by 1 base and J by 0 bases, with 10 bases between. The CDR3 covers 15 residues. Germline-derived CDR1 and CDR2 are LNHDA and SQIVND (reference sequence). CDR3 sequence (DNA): TGTGCCAGTAGTATAGGGACTTATAGCTCCTACGAGCAGTACTTC. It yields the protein CASSIGTYSSYEQYF.

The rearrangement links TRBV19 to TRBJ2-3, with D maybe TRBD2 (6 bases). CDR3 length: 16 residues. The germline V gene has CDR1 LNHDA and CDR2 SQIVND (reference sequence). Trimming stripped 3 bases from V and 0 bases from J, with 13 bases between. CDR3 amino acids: CASSIPDYSSTDTQYF. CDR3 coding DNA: TGTGCCAGTAGTATCCCGGACTACTCTAGCACAGATACGCAGTATTTT.

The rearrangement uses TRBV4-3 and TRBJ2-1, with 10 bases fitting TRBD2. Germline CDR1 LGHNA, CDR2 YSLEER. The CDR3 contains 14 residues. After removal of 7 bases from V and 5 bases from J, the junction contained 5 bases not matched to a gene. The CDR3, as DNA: TGCGCCAGCAAGAATCTAGCGGGGGACAATGAGCAGTTCTTC. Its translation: CASKNLAGDNEQFF.

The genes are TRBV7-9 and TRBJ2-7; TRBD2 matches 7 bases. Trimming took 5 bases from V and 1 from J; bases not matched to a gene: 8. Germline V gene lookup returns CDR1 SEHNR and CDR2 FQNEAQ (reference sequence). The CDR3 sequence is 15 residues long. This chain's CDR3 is CASSKSTSASYEQYF. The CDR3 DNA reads TGTGCCAGCAGCAAGAGTACTAGCGCTTCCTACGAGCAGTACTTC.

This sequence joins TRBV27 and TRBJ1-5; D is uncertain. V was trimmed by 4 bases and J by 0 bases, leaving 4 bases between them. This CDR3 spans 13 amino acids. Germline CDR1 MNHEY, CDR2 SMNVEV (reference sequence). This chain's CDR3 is CASSSRSNQPQHF. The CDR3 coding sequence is TGTGCCAGCAGTTCACGTAGCAATCAGCCCCAGCATTTT.

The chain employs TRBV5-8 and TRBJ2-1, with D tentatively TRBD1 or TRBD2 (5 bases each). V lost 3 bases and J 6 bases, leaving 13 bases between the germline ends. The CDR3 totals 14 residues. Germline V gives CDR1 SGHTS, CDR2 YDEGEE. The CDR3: CASSSPLGTNEQFF. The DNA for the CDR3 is TGTGCCAGCAGCTCCCCATTAGGGACCAATGAGCAGTTCTTC.

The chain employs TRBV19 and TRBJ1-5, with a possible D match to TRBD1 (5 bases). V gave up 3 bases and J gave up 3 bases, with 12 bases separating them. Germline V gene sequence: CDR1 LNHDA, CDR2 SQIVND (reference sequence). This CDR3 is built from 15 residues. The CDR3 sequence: CASSMSGGSNQPQHF. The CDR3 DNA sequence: TGTGCCAGTAGTATGTCGGGGGGGTCCAATCAGCCCCAGCATTTT.

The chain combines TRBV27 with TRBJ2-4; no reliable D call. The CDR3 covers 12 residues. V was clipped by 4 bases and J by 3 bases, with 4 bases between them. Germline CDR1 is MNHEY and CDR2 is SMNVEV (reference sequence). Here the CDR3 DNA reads TGTGCCAGCAGTTCGGGCAAAAACATTCAGTACTTC. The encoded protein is CASSSGKNIQYF.

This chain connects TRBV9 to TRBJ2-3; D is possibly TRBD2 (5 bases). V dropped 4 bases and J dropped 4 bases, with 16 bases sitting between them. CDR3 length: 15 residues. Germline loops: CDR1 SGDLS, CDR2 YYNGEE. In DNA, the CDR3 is TGTGCCAGCAGCCCCGTCGGGAACTTAGCAGATACGCAGTATTTT. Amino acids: CASSPVGNLADTQYF.

CDR3 nucleotides: TGTGCCAGCAGCCGATTGGCGGCGACGGCCAGTGAGCAGTTCTTC. Translation: CASSRLAATASEQFF. This chain links TRBV27 with TRBJ2-1, with unresolved D. The CDR3 contains 15 residues. V lost 6 bases and J lost 9, with 21 bases in between. Germline loops: CDR1 MNHEY, CDR2 SMNVEV (reference sequence).

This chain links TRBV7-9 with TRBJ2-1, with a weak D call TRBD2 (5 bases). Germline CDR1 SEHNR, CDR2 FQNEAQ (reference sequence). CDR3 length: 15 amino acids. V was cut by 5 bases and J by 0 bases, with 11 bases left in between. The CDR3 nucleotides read TGTGCCAGCAGCCCCAGTGGGAGCTCCTACAATGAGCAGTTCTTC. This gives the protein CASSPSGSSYNEQFF.

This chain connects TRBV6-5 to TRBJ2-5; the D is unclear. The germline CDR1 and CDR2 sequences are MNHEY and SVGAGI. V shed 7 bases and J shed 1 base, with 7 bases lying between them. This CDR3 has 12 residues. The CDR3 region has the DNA TGTGCCAGCAAAAACGTCCAAGAGACCCAGTACTTC. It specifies CASKNVQETQYF.

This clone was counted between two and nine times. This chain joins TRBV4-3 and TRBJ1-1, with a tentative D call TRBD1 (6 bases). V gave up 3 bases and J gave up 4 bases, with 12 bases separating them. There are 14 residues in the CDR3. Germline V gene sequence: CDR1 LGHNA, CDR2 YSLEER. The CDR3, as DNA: TGCGCCAGCAGCCAGACAGGTACCAGCACTGAAGCTTTCTTT. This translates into CASSQTGTSTEAFF.